This T cell receptor (beta chain) derives from a study of blood T cell repertoires in COVID-19. Donors of Cohort 3 who recovered were those that had two negative PCRs, clearance, or symptom resolution. The method was immunoSEQ multiplex PCR; TCRdb's version includes in-frame clones alone and lacks a portion of them. The table has 250,000 to 350,000 clones, 70% to 90% seen once. This clonotype originated in a woman younger than 45 who had recovered from COVID-19. Sequences were obtained from PBMCs or T cells enriched from blood (not recorded which).

The CDR3 here is CASSIQGRASGSPDTQYF. Written as DNA, the CDR3 is TGTGCCAGCAGCATCCAAGGGCGGGCTAGCGGGAGCCCAGATACGCAGTATTTT. The rearrangement joins TRBV7-3 to TRBJ2-3; TRBD2 matches at 10 bases. The CDR3 runs to 18 residues. The J segment lost 4 bases and the V segment lost 5 bases, leaving 15 bases of the junction unmatched. In germline, CDR1 is SGHTA, CDR2 FQGTGA.